This TCR beta chain emerged from a study of CXCR3-negative and CXCR3-positive naive CD8 T cells. Findings of the study overall: Memory CD8+ T cell repertoires were far less diverse than both naive subsets. Hydrophobicity was higher for TRB CDR3s found in CXCR3-positive naive cells than in CXCR3-negative naive cells. Naive CXCR3-negative cells resembled naive CXCR3-positive cells in TRBV-TRBJ usage; memory cells differed.

This CDR3 has 15 amino acids. Germline assignment: CDR1 SGHTA and CDR2 FQGNSA. Concerning this clonotype itself: Its antigen remains unidentified.

Every individual CD8+ T cell subset underwent sorting in triplicate at more than 250,000 cells apiece. The method, 5' RACE with UMI labels, was used to prepare the TRB cDNA libraries. TCRdb reprocessed the 5' RACE reads, keeping one entry per CDR3 protein, no DNA. Its listing shows some 130,000 distinct CDR3 sequences. The origin of this receptor is a human donor in good health. Some clones in this sample may be carry-over from other donors' samples. The genes are TRBV7-2 and TRBJ2-3; TCRdb picks TRBD2, but there is no DNA to check that call. The specimen sequenced was naive CXCR3- CD8+ T cells from blood. Subset given: CD45RO-CCR7+CD27+CD95- naive CD8+ T cells lacking CXCR3 (TNR3-). Here the CDR3 reads CASSLASGRADTQYF.